Below are 4 T cell receptor beta chains sequenced from a single sample in a study of CD8 T cells in ankylosing spondylitis (dated by TCRdb to 2017 to 2019). Libraries were constructed by 5' RACE. Sequencing relied on an Illumina HiSeq 2500. Starting from the raw public reads, TCRdb applied fastp trimming at Q25, assembled clones with MiXCR and retained in-frame beta chains. Every distinct CDR3 protein forms one entry, paired with its most common genes and DNA. The sample includes just under 95,000 distinct CDR3 sequences, with around 10% observed a single time. The top ten hold roughly 5.5% of the sample. Source material: blood, either unsorted or a sorted T cell fraction (not recorded which). These receptors came from a male donor with ankylosing spondylitis or in good health (not recorded which).

This clonotype was detected once. V is TRBV7-3 and J is TRBJ1-1; TRBD1 matches at 7 bases. From germline, CDR1 is SGHTA and CDR2 FQGTGA. Germline trimming cut 5 bases from V and 4 bases from J; bases unmatched to any gene: 7. The CDR3 contains 14 residues. The CDR3, as DNA: TGTGCCAGCAGCCGGACCGGGACAGCCACTGAAGCTTTCTTT. This translates into CASSRTGTATEAFF. Combining the CDR3 with reference TRBV7-3 and TRBJ1-1 gives the whole variable domain GAGVSQTPSNKVTEKGKYVELRCDPISGHTALYWYRQSLGQGPEFLIYFQGTGAADDSGLPNDRFFAVRPEGSVSTLKIQRTERGDSAVYLCASSRTGTATEAFFGQGTRLTVV.

This clonotype has at least ten counts. V and J are TRBV15 and TRBJ2-2, with D perhaps matching TRBD2 (5 bases). CDR1 is LNHNV, CDR2 YYDKDF, per germline (reference sequence). With 1 base removed from V and 1 base from J, the gap between germline ends came to 10 bases. The CDR3 has 16 residues. CDR3 sequence reads: CATSRVEARNTGELFF. The CDR3 nucleotides read TGTGCCACCAGCAGAGTGGAGGCAAGGAACACCGGGGAGCTGTTTTTT.

This clonotype occurred many times. The V gene is TRBV20-1, the J gene TRBJ2-5; TRBD2 aligns across 11 bases. Germline trimming cut 3 bases from V and 6 bases from J; bases unmatched to any gene: 6. The CDR3 length is 14 residues. Germline loops: CDR1 DFQATT, CDR2 SNEGSKA (reference sequence). CDR3 sequence: CSASQTSGEKTQYF. The CDR3 DNA reads as TGCAGTGCTAGTCAGACTAGCGGGGAAAAGACCCAGTACTTC.

V is TRBV29-1 and J is TRBJ2-3, with no clear D. Deletions cut 1 base from V and 8 bases from J, with 7 bases between. CDR1 and CDR2 from the germline V gene are SQVTM and ANQGSEA. CDR3 length: 11 residues. The DNA of the CDR3 is TGCAGCGTTGAAGTGGGTGGTACGCAGTATTTT. Residues: CSVEVGGTQYF.